The sample holds many counts of the clone carrying this TCR beta chain. Antigen: not known. The data are from a study of T cells in Graves' hyperthyroidism and ophthalmopathy. Study background: Peripheral blood was taken when the disease was first diagnosed, before any treatment began.

Amplification yielded TCR beta CDR3 regions, with RNA transcripts as the source. The HTBI primer set was used in a first-round RT-PCR of the TCR CDR3. TCRdb fed the multiplex PCR reads into MiXCR, producing one record per CDR3 protein. The table lists around 300,000 distinct CDR3 sequences, roughly 15% of them singletons. Deletions cut 2 bases from V and 7 bases from J, with 14 bases between. The CDR3 length is 15 residues. Germline values: CDR1 MDHEN, CDR2 SYDVKM. Overall study findings and caveats: In validation, the model predicted ophthalmopathy. These predictions came a median roughly 6.5 months before onset.

The chain is built from TRBV28 and TRBJ2-2; tentatively, D is TRBD2 (6 bases). This TCR was sampled from a woman aged 50 to 60 with Graves' hyperthyroidism that later progressed to Graves' ophthalmopathy. Sequenced input: blood. Here the CDR3 DNA reads TGTGCCAGCAGTTTAATGGGCCGCGGGAACGGGGAGCTGTTTTTT. Amino acids: CASSLMGRGNGELFF. The variable domain in full, with the rest retrieved from reference TRBV28 and TRBJ2-2, is DVKVTQSSRYLVKRTGEKVFLECVQDMDHENMFWYRQDPGLGLRLIYFSYDVKMKEKGDIPEGYSVSREKKERFSLILESASTNQTSMYLCASSLMGRGNGELFFGEGSRLTVL.